This entry lists 25 T cell receptor beta chains sequenced from one sample in a study of CD8+CD57+ T cells in acquired aplastic anemia. The study profiled TCR beta VDJ and CDR3 using genomic DNA as template. One entry per CDR3 protein, called by TCRdb with MiXCR from the reads. Of around 120,000 distinct CDR3 sequences in the sample, 30% to 45% were seen once. The authors sequenced patients whose flow cytometry had shown CD8+CD57+ cell expansion. Sequencing was performed on sorted CD4+, CD8+, or CD8+CD57+ T cells (not recorded which) from PBMCs. All receptors derive from a human donor with aplastic anemia.

This clonotype was picked up many times. The chain uses TRBV5-1 and TRBJ2-2; D is undetermined. The CDR3 consists of 15 residues. Per germline, CDR1 SGHRS and CDR2 YFSETQ. V dropped 4 bases and J dropped 0 bases, with 10 bases sitting between them. The chain's CDR3 is CASSLDRANTGELFF. The CDR3 DNA follows: TGCGCCAGCAGCCTGGATCGGGCGAACACCGGGGAGCTGTTTTTT.

This chain uses TRBV7-9 with TRBJ2-7; no firm D call. There are 13 residues in the CDR3. Trimming took 1 base from V and 3 from J, leaving 7 bases between them. Germline loops: CDR1 SEHNR, CDR2 FQNEAQ (reference sequence). CDR3 sequence (DNA): TGTGCCAGCAGCTTAGGACCGAACTACGAGCAGTACTTC. Translating gives CASSLGPNYEQYF.

Ten or more counts support this clonotype. The V and J genes are TRBV5-6 and TRBJ2-5; D is uncertain. CDR3 length equals 12 residues. V was pared by 0 bases and J by 5 bases, with 5 bases between. CDR1 SGHDT and CDR2 YYEEEE come from the germline V gene. CDR3 DNA: TGTGCCAGCAGCTTGGTACGGGAGACCCAGTACTTC. This codes for CASSLVRETQYF. Full variable domain (rest looked up from reference TRBV5-6 and TRBJ2-5): DAGVTQSPTHLIKTRGQQVTLRCSPKSGHDTVSWYQQALGQGPQFIFQYYEEEERQRGNFPDRFSGHQFPNYSSELNVNALLLGDSALYLCASSLVRETQYFGPGTRLLVL.

This clonotype was observed at least ten times. The chain has TRBV4-3 and TRBJ1-2; D remains unclear. Per germline, CDR1 LGHNA and CDR2 YSLEER. The CDR3 runs 15 residues. V lost 0 bases and J 3 bases, leaving 11 bases between the germline ends. The CDR3 DNA sequence: TGCGCCAGCAGCCAAGAAAGCACATTATACTATGGCTACACCTTC. Its protein product is CASSQESTLYYGYTF.

This clonotype was counted at least ten times. The chain is built from TRBV20-1 and TRBJ2-2; a weak D match, TRBD2 (6 bases). The ends were cut back, 4 bases at V and 6 bases at J, with 21 bases in the middle. The CDR3 is 16 residues long. The germline gives CDR1 DFQATT, CDR2 SNEGSKA (reference sequence). The CDR3 spells CSAKEMRGGMAGELFF. The DNA of the CDR3 is TGCAGTGCTAAGGAAATGAGGGGAGGAATGGCCGGGGAGCTGTTTTTT.

This clonotype was detected ten times or more. V and J are TRBV19 and TRBJ2-1, with 11 bases identical to TRBD1. The junction had 2 bases not matched to a gene; V was cut back by 0 bases and J by 7 bases. This CDR3 contains 15 residues. Germline V lookup: CDR1 LNHDA, CDR2 SQIVND (reference sequence). For the CDR3, the DNA is TGTGCCAGTAGTATAGAGGACAGGGGGCTTAATGAGCAGTTCTTC. Encoded protein: CASSIEDRGLNEQFF.

This clonotype was counted at least ten times. The chain combines TRBV2 with TRBJ2-1; the D is unclear. Germline V CDR1 and CDR2: SNHLY, FYNNEI. The CDR3 has 11 amino acids. Between the trimmed V and J ends, which lost 2 bases and 7 bases, there was a span of 3 bases. The CDR3 sequence is CASSEKNEQFF. Written as DNA, the CDR3 is TGTGCCAGCAGTGAAAAGAATGAGCAGTTCTTC.

The chain uses TRBV2 and TRBJ2-7, with unresolved D. The CDR3 totals 12 residues. CDR1 SNHLY and CDR2 FYNNEI come from the germline V gene. V lost 7 bases to trimming and J lost 2 bases, with 9 bases between them. As DNA, the CDR3 is TGTGCCAGCAACGGCGGAACCTACGAGCAGTACTTC. Its protein product is CASNGGTYEQYF.

This clonotype was counted ten times or more. This chain links TRBV9 with TRBJ2-3; TRBD1 matches 7 bases. V lost 0 bases and J lost 12; bases outside the gene matches: 4. Germline values: CDR1 SGDLS, CDR2 YYNGEE. This CDR3 is built from 12 residues. CDR3 residues: CASSVVRGTQYF. Written as DNA, the CDR3 is TGTGCCAGCAGCGTAGTCAGGGGGACCCAGTATTTT.

This clonotype was seen ten or more times. This chain uses TRBV6-5 with TRBJ2-7, with 8 bases that match TRBD2. After removal of 0 bases from V and 3 bases from J, the junction contained 4 bases not matched to a gene. This CDR3 comprises 15 residues. CDR1 is MNHEY and CDR2 is SVGAGI in the germline V gene. Here the CDR3 reads CASSYSRAGGYEQYF. DNA of the CDR3: TGTGCCAGCAGTTACTCGAGGGCGGGGGGCTACGAGCAGTACTTC.

This chain joins TRBV20-1 and TRBJ2-5, with D hard to call. Germline CDR1 reads DFQATT; CDR2 reads SNEGSKA (reference sequence). The V gene lost 3 bases and the J gene lost 0 bases, with 23 bases spanning the gap. The CDR3 is made up of 18 amino acids. CDR3 nucleotides: TGCAGTGCTAGGAAATCGGACCATACCTCCTCGTACCAAGAGACCCAGTACTTC. This encodes CSARKSDHTSSYQETQYF.

This clonotype was seen only once. J is TRBJ1-1 and V is TRBV10-2; a possible D gene is TRBD1 (5 bases). CDR1 and CDR2 from the germline V gene are WSHSY and SAAADI. This CDR3 has 13 residues. Trimming cost V 4 bases and J 4 bases, with 10 bases left between them. The CDR3 DNA reads as TGCGCCAGCAGTGGGGGGGGAGGCACTGAAGCTTTCTTT. Translation gives CASSGGGGTEAFF.

This clonotype was seen repeatedly, ten times or more. The V call is TRBV20-1, the J call TRBJ1-1; the match to TRBD1 covers 7 bases. The trim removed 0 bases at V and 1 base at J, leaving 5 bases unmatched. The CDR3 has 15 amino acids. CDR1 DFQATT and CDR2 SNEGSKA come from the germline V gene (reference sequence). The CDR3 region has the DNA TGCAGTGCTAGAGATCCTCGGACAGGGAACACTGAAGCTTTCTTT. It codes for CSARDPRTGNTEAFF.

This clonotype has at least ten counts. The genes are TRBV7-2 and TRBJ1-4; no clear D. This CDR3 has 15 amino acids. Trimming stripped 5 bases from V and 4 bases from J, with 14 bases between. Germline V gene data show CDR1 as SGHTA and CDR2 as FQGNSA. In DNA form, the CDR3 reads TGTGCCAGCAGCCTAGTCCAGAGAAGTAATGAAAAACTGTTTTTT. Protein sequence: CASSLVQRSNEKLFF.

With regard to this clonotype: An end of the junction does not agree with germline; a read error may underlie this. The chain uses TRBV6-2 or TRBV6-3 and TRBJ1-1; 11 nucleotides agree with TRBD1. Germline V gene lookup returns CDR1 MNHEY and CDR2 SVGEGT. The CDR3 consists of 18 residues. Here the CDR3 DNA reads TGTGCCAGCAGTTACTTAGGGACAGGGGGTCTTTTGAACACTGAAGCTCTCTTT. This codes for CASSYLGTGGLLNTEALF.

The chain is built from TRBV24-1 and TRBJ2-1, with 7 bases matching TRBD2. Germline assignment: CDR1 KGHDR and CDR2 SFDVKD. The J segment lost 0 bases and the V segment lost 0 bases, leaving 10 bases of the junction unmatched. This CDR3 comprises 19 residues. The CDR3 DNA reads TGTGCCACCAGTGATTTGACATCGGGCGGGGGTAGCTCCTACAATGAGCAGTTCTTC. As protein: CATSDLTSGGGSSYNEQFF.

This clonotype was counted a few times. The chain couples TRBV12-3 or TRBV12-4 to TRBJ1-5, with no clear D. With 2 bases removed from V and 11 bases from J, the gap between germline ends came to 10 bases. CDR3 length equals 12 residues. CDR3 nucleotides: TGTGCCAGCAGTTTATCCGGCAAGACCCAGCATTTT. Residues: CASSLSGKTQHF.

Ten or more counts support this clonotype. The chain carries TRBV19 and TRBJ1-4; 8 bases are shared with TRBD1. The V gene end was trimmed by 1 base and the J gene end by 7 bases; junction bases not matched to a gene: 5. Germline V lookup: CDR1 LNHDA, CDR2 SQIVND (reference sequence). The CDR3 covers 15 residues. CDR3 sequence reads: CASSIAGGAGEKLFF. CDR3 nucleotides: TGTGCCAGTAGTATAGCAGGGGGCGCGGGTGAAAAACTGTTTTTT. Drawing the rest from reference TRBV19 and TRBJ1-4, the complete variable domain is DGGITQSPKYLFRKEGQNVTLSCEQNLNHDAMYWYRQDPGQGLRLIYYSQIVNDFQKGDIAEGYSVSREKKESFPLTVTSAQKNPTAFYLCASSIAGGAGEKLFFGSGTQLSVL.

As to this clonotype: This may be a read error: a much more frequent sequence differs by one nucleotide. J is TRBJ2-7 and V is TRBV11-2; 8 nucleotides align to TRBD1. The CDR3 is 15 residues long. The V gene end was trimmed by 5 bases and the J gene end by 2 bases; junction bases not matched to a gene: 8. The germline CDR1 and CDR2 sequences are SGHAT and FQNNGV. CDR3 sequence: CASSLQQGATYEQYV. CDR3 DNA sequence: TGTGCCAGCAGCCTACAGCAGGGGGCGACCTACGAGCAGTACGTC.

The chain employs TRBV10-3 and TRBJ2-5; D perhaps matches TRBD2 (7 bases). CDR1 and CDR2 (germline): ENHRY, SYGVKD. CDR3 length: 16 amino acids. CDR3 amino acids: CDSSSGDGGLQETQYF. The DNA of the CDR3 is TGTGACAGCAGTTCCGGGGACGGGGGGCTCCAAGAGACCCAGTACTTC.

At least ten counts were recorded for this clonotype. This sequence joins TRBV4-2 and TRBJ1-1; no definite D call. In germline, CDR1 is LGHNA, CDR2 YNFKEQ. The CDR3 runs to 13 residues. Trimming took 2 bases from V and 10 from J, leaving 14 bases between them. The CDR3 protein is CASSQTREGAAFF. CDR3 DNA: TGTGCCAGCAGCCAAACTAGGGAGGGTGCAGCTTTCTTT.

The chain combines TRBV9 with TRBJ1-2, with D possibly TRBD1 on 5 matching bases. This CDR3 has 14 amino acids. Between the trimmed V and J ends, which lost 4 bases and 5 bases, there was a span of 15 bases. Germline-derived CDR1 and CDR2 are SGDLS and YYNGEE. CDR3 nucleotides: TGTGCCAGCAGCCCTACAGGAAGTTTATATGGCTACACCTTC. Translated, it gives CASSPTGSLYGYTF. Together with reference TRBV9 and TRBJ1-2, the CDR3 gives the full variable domain: DSGVTQTPKHLITATGQRVTLRCSPRSGDLSVYWYQQSLDQGLQFLIQYYNGEERAKGNILERFSAQQFPDLHSELNLSSLELGDSALYFCASSPTGSLYGYTFGSGTRLTVV.

This clonotype occurred many times. J is TRBJ2-5 and V is TRBV19; TRBD2 might be the D (6 bases). V was shortened by 10 bases and J by 5 bases, with 20 bases between the two germline ends. The germline CDR1 and CDR2 sequences are LNHDA and SQIVND (reference sequence). The CDR3 consists of 14 residues. As DNA, the CDR3 is TGTGCCACCAGTATAACCGGGGGAAGTGAGACCCAGTACTTC. It is translated as CATSITGGSETQYF. Full variable domain (missing parts from reference TRBV19 and TRBJ2-5): DGGITQSPKYLFRKEGQNVTLSCEQNLNHDAMYWYRQDPGQGLRLIYYSQIVNDFQKGDIAEGYSVSREKKESFPLTVTSAQKNPTAFYLCATSITGGSETQYFGPGTRLLVL.

DNA of the CDR3: TGTGCCAGCAGCGTGGTAGCGGGGGGGCCCACAGATACGCAGTATTTT. This encodes CASSVVAGGPTDTQYF. The V gene is TRBV12-3 or TRBV12-4, the J gene TRBJ2-3, with TRBD2 identical over 11 bases. V shed 6 bases, J shed 2 bases, and the junction held 7 bases outside the gene matches. CDR3 length: 16 residues.

This clonotype was seen ten or more times. This rearrangement joins TRBV12-3 or TRBV12-4 to TRBJ2-5; 9 bases match TRBD2. V was clipped by 5 bases and J by 5 bases; unmatched bases: 6. The CDR3 has 14 residues. The CDR3 bases are TGTGCCAGCAGTAGAGGCGGGGGGGCGGAGACCCAGTACTTC. It yields the protein CASSRGGGAETQYF.